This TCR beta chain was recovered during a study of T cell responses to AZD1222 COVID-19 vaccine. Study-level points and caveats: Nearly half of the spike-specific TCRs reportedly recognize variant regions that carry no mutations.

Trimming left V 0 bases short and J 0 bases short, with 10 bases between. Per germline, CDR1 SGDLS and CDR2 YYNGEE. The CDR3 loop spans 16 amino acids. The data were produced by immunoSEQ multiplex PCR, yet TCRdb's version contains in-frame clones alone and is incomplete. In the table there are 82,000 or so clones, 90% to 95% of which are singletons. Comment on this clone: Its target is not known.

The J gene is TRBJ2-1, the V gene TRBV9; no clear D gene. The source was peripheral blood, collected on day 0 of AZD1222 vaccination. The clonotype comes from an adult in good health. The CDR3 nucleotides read TGTGCCAGCAGCGTAGATTGGCGAAGCTCCTACAATGAGCAGTTCTTC. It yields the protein CASSVDWRSSYNEQFF.